This entry describes one T cell receptor beta chain. Clones were sequenced by immunoSEQ multiplex PCR, and TCRdb holds only the in-frame ones, with some missing. The sample records more than 150,000 clones, under 85% being singletons. This sample was included in a study of blood T cell repertoires in COVID-19. About the study: Both acute and convalescent COVID-19 samples were obtained from the United States, Italy and Spain. Sources were T cells, B-cell-depleted T cells, or PBMCs; the material itself was cDNA or gDNA.

CDR1 is SGHDT, CDR2 YYEEEE, per germline. The CDR3 sequence is 16 residues long. Trimming took 3 bases from V and 3 from J; bases not matched to a gene: 4. The receptor was isolated from a woman aged 80 or over with acute or convalescent COVID-19. The V call is TRBV5-6, the J call TRBJ2-1; 12 bases match TRBD2. The sequencing sample was made of peripheral blood. The DNA for the CDR3 is TGTGCCAGCAGCTATGGGACTAGCGGGCTCTACAATGAGCAGTTCTTC. It encodes CASSYGTSGLYNEQFF. The whole variable domain, remainder taken from reference TRBV5-6 and TRBJ2-1, is DAGVTQSPTHLIKTRGQQVTLRCSPKSGHDTVSWYQQALGQGPQFIFQYYEEEERQRGNFPDRFSGHQFPNYSSELNVNALLLGDSALYLCASSYGTSGLYNEQFFGPGTRLTVL.